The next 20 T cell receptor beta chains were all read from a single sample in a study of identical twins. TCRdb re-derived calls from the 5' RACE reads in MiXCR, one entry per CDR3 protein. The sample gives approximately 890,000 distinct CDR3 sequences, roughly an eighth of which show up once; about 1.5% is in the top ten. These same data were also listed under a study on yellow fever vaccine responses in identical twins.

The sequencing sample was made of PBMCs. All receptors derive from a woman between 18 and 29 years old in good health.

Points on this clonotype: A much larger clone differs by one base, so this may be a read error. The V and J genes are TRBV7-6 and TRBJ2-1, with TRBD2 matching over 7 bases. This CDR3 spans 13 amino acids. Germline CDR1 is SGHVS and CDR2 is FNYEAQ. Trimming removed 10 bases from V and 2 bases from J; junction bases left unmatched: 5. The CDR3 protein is CATGTNPYNEQFF. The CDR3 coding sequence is TGTGCCACCGGGACTAACCCCTACAATGAGCAGTTCTTC.

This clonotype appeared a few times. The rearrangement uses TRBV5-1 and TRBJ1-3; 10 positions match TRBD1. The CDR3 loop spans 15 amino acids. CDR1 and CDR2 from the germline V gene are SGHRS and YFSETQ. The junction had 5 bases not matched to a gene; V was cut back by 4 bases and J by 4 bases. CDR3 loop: CASSQEGQGGNTIYF. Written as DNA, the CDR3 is TGCGCCAGCAGCCAGGAGGGACAGGGGGGAAACACCATATATTTT.

The CDR3 DNA follows: TGTGCCAGCAGTGACTCGACCAGCGGGGACTACAATGAGCAGTTCTTC. Its protein is CASSDSTSGDYNEQFF. The V call is TRBV6-4, the J call TRBJ2-1; 7 bases are shared with TRBD2. Losses at the gene ends were 0 bases for V and 3 bases for J; bases not matched to a gene: 5. The germline CDR1 and CDR2 sequences are MRHNA and SNTAGT. The CDR3 extends over 16 amino acids.

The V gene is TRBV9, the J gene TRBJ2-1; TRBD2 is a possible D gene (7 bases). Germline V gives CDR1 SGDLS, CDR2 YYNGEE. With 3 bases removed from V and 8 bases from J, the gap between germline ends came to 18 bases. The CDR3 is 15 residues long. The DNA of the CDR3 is TGTGCCAGCAGCGCCCTACCGGAGGGGGGGGATGAGCAGTTCTTC. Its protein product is CASSALPEGGDEQFF.

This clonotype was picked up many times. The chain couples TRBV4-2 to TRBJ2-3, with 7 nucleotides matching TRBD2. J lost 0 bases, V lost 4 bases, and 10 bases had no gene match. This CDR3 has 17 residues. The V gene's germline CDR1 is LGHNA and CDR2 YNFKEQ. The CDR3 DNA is TGTGCCAGCAGCCCTTACAGCGGGGTGAGGAGCACAGATACGCAGTATTTT. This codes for CASSPYSGVRSTDTQYF.

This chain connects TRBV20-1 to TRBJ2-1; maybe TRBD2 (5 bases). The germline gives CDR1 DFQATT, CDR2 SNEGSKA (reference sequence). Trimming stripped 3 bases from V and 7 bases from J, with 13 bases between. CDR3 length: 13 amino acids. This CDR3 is CSASERGWNEQFF. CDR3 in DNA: TGCAGTGCTAGTGAACGGGGTTGGAATGAGCAGTTCTTC.

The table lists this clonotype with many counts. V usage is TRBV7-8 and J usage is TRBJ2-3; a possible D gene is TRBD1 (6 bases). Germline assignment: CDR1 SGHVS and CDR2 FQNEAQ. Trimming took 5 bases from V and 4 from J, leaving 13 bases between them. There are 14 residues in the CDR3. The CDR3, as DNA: TGTGCCAGCAGCGACAGGACCTTCCCAGATACGCAGTATTTT. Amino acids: CASSDRTFPDTQYF.

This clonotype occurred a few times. The CDR3 nucleotides read TGCGCCAGCAGCCCCCAAATCTCCGCGAACACCGGGGAGCTGTTTTTT. Residues: CASSPQISANTGELFF. The V call is TRBV4-1, the J call TRBJ2-2; D unresolved. Trimming removed 4 bases at V and 0 bases at J, with 12 bases between. CDR1 and CDR2 (germline): MGHRA, YSYEKL. CDR3 length: 16 amino acids.

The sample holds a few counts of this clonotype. The CDR3: CASSYGEGNEKLFF. CDR3 nucleotides: TGTGCCAGCAGTTACGGGGAGGGGAATGAAAAACTGTTTTTT. The V gene is TRBV6-5, the J gene TRBJ1-4; D perhaps matches TRBD1 (5 bases). Germline V gene data show CDR1 as MNHEY and CDR2 as SVGAGI. V was clipped by 2 bases and J by 5 bases, with 9 bases between them. The length of the CDR3 is 14 residues.

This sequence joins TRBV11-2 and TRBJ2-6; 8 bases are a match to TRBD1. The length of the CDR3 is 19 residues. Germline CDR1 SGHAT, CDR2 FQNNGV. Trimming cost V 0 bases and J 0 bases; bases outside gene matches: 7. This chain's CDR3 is CASSLDRGTGRSGANVLTF. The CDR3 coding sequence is TGTGCCAGCAGCTTAGATCGTGGGACAGGACGCTCTGGGGCCAACGTCCTGACTTTC.

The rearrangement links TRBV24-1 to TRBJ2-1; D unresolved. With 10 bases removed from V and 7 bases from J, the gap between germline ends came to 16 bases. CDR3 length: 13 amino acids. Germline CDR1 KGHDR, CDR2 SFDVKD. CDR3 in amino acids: CATKDSLENEQFF. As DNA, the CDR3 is TGTGCCACGAAAGACTCTCTGGAAAATGAGCAGTTCTTC.

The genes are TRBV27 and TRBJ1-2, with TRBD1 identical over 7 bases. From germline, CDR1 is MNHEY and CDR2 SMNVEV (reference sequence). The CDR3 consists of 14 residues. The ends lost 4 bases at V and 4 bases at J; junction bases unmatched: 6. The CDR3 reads CASSSKGQSYGYTF. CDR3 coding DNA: TGTGCCAGCAGTTCAAAGGGACAGAGCTATGGCTACACCTTC.

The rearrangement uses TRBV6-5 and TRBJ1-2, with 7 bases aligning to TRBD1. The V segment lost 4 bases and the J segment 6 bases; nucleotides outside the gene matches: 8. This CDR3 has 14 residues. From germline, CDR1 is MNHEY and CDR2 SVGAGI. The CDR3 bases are TGTGCCAGCAGTTTCTCGGACAGGAAGAATGGCTACACCTTC. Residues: CASSFSDRKNGYTF.

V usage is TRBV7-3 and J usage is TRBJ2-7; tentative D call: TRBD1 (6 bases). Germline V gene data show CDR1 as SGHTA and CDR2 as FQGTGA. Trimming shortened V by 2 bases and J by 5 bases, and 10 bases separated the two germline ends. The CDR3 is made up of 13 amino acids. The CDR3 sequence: CASSLGRDNEQYF. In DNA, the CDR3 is TGTGCCAGCAGCTTAGGTAGGGACAACGAGCAGTACTTC.

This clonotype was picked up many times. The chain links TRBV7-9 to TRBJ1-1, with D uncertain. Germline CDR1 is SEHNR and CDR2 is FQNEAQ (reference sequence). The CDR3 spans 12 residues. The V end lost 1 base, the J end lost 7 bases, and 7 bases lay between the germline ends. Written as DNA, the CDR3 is TGTGCCAGCAGCTTAGGCACATATGAAGCTTTCTTT. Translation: CASSLGTYEAFF.

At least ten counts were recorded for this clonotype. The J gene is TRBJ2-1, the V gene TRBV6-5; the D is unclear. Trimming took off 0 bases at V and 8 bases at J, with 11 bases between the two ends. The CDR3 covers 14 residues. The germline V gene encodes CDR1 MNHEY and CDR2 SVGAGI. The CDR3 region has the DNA TGTGCCAGCAGTTACTCGCGGACCACCCATGAGCAGTTCTTC. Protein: CASSYSRTTHEQFF.

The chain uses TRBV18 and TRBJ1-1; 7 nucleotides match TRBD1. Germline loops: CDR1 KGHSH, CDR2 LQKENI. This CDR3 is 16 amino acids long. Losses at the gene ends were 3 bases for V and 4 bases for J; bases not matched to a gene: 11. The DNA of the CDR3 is TGTGCCAGCTCACCCAGTTACAGGGGCGCGAGCACTGAAGCTTTCTTT. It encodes CASSPSYRGASTEAFF.

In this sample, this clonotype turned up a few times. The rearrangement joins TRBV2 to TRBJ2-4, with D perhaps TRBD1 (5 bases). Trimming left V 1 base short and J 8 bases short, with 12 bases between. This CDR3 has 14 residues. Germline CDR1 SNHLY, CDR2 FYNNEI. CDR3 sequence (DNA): TGTGCCAGCAGTGAAGTTCAGGGTTCTGACATTCAGTACTTC. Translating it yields CASSEVQGSDIQYF.

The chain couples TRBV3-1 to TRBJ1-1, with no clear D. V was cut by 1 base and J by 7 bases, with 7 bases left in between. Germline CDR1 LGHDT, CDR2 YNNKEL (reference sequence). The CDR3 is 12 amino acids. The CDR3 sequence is CASSQGVIEAFF. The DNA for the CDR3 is TGTGCCAGCAGCCAAGGAGTTATTGAAGCTTTCTTT.

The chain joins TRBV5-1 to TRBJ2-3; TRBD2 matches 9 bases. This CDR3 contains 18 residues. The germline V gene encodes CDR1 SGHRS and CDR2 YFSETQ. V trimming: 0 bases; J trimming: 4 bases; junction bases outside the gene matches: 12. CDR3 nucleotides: TGCGCCAGCAGCTTGGATGCTAGCGGGACTAGGGGTGCAGATACGCAGTATTTT. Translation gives CASSLDASGTRGADTQYF.